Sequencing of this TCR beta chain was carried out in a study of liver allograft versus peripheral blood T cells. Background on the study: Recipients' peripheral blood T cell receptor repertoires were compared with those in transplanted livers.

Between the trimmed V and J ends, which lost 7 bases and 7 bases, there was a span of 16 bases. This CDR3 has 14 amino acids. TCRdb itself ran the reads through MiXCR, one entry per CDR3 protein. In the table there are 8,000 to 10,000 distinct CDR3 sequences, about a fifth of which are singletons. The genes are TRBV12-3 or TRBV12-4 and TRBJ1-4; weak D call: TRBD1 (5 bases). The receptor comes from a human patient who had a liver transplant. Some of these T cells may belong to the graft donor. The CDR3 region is CASTREGTSEKLFF. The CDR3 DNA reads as TGTGCCAGCACCAGAGAAGGGACCTCTGAAAAACTGTTTTTT.